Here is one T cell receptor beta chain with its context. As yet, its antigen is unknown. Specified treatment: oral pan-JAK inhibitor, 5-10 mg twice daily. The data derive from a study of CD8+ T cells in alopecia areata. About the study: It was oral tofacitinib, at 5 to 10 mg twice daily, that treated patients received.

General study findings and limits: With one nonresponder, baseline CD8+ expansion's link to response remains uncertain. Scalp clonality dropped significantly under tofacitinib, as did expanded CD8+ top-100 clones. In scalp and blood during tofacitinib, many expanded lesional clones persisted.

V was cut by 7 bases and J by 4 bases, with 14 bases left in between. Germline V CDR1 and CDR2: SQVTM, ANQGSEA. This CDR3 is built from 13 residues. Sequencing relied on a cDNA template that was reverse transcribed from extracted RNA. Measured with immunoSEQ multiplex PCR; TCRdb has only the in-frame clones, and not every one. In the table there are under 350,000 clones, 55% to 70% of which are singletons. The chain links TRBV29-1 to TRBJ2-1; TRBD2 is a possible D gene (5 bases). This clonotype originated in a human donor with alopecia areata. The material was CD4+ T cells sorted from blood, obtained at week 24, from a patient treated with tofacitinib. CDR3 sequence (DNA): TGCAGCGAAACGACTACCCTATACAATGAGCAGTTCTTC. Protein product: CSETTTLYNEQFF.